The 25 T cell receptor beta chains given below trace back to one sample, sequenced in a study of cytomegalovirus exposure and HLA in healthy donors. It was with 60 Vbeta and 13 Jbeta primers that the PCR ran. The repertoire was sequenced with immunoSEQ multiplex PCR; TCRdb's copy has only in-frame clones and lacks some. The sample lists fewer than 250,000 clones, about four fifths occurring once. The sample was PBMCs. The receptors were sampled from a woman aged 40 to 50 in good health and CMV-seronegative.

This clone was recorded only once. The chain is built from TRBV18 and TRBJ2-1, with 10 bases aligning to TRBD2. The length of the CDR3 is 15 residues. Per germline, CDR1 KGHSH and CDR2 LQKENI. After removal of 3 bases from V and 4 bases from J, the junction contained 3 bases not matched to a gene. CDR3 in amino acids: CASSPGLAIYNEQFF. CDR3 bases: TGTGCCAGCTCACCGGGACTAGCGATTTACAATGAGCAGTTCTTC. Full variable domain (remainder filled in from reference TRBV18 and TRBJ2-1): NAGVMQNPRHLVRRRGQEARLRCSPMKGHSHVYWYRQLPEEGLKFMVYLQKENIIDESGMPKERFSAEFPKEGPSILRIQQVVRGDSAAYFCASSPGLAIYNEQFFGPGTRLTVL.

The CDR3 DNA follows: TGTGCCAGCAGCTTATTGGAGGGGACGACCTTTGAGCAGTTCTTC. Its protein is CASSLLEGTTFEQFF. J is TRBJ2-1 and V is TRBV7-3, with TRBD2 as a possible D gene (6 bases). Trimming pared 2 bases from V and 9 bases from J, leaving 17 bases between. Germline CDR1 SGHTA, CDR2 FQGTGA. This CDR3 contains 15 residues. Full variable domain (rest looked up from reference TRBV7-3 and TRBJ2-1): GAGVSQTPSNKVTEKGKYVELRCDPISGHTALYWYRQSLGQGPEFLIYFQGTGAADDSGLPNDRFFAVRPEGSVSTLKIQRTERGDSAVYLCASSLLEGTTFEQFFGPGTRLTVL.

The chain has TRBV29-1 and TRBJ2-3; the match to TRBD2 covers 13 bases. Germline V CDR1 and CDR2: SQVTM, ANQGSEA. The CDR3 has 12 amino acids. Trimming removed 8 bases from V and 9 bases from J; junction bases left unmatched: 5. The CDR3 here is CSSGTSGKTQYF. CDR3 nucleotide sequence: TGCAGCTCCGGGACTAGCGGGAAGACGCAGTATTTT.

This clone was seen only once. The chain links TRBV25-1 to TRBJ2-3; D is perhaps TRBD1 (7 bases). V was shortened by 6 bases and J by 3 bases, with 16 bases between the two germline ends. Germline assignment: CDR1 MGHDK and CDR2 SYGVNS. This CDR3 spans 15 amino acids. The chain's CDR3 is CASRPAGGRTDTQYF. CDR3 in DNA: TGTGCCAGCAGGCCGGCAGGGGGGAGAACAGATACGCAGTATTTT.

Only one count was recorded for this clone. The genes are TRBV9 and TRBJ2-3, with 13 bases fitting TRBD2. The trim removed 0 bases at V and 5 bases at J, leaving 6 bases unmatched. This CDR3 has 17 amino acids. Germline V gene lookup returns CDR1 SGDLS and CDR2 YYNGEE. The CDR3, as DNA: TGTGCCAGCAGCGTAGCCGGACTAGCGGGAGTGGTAGATACGCAGTATTTT. This encodes CASSVAGLAGVVDTQYF.

The rearrangement uses TRBV19 and TRBJ2-1, with D maybe TRBD1 (6 bases). This CDR3 comprises 16 residues. Germline-derived CDR1 and CDR2 are LNHDA and SQIVND (reference sequence). V dropped 4 bases and J dropped 4 bases, with 17 bases sitting between them. CDR3 bases: TGTGCCAGTAGTAGTATTTTCGGGACATCTTACAATGAGCAGTTCTTC. This sequence encodes CASSSIFGTSYNEQFF.

This rearrangement joins TRBV19 to TRBJ1-5; D not resolved. CDR3 size: 14 residues. Trimming cost V 0 bases and J 9 bases, with 12 bases left between them. Germline V CDR1 and CDR2: LNHDA, SQIVND (reference sequence). CDR3 DNA: TGTGCCAGTAGTATAGATCCCCTCCTGCGGCCCCAGCATTTT. Protein sequence: CASSIDPLLRPQHF.

V gene TRBV30 combines with J gene TRBJ1-2; no definite D call. The CDR3 runs to 14 residues. The germline V gene has CDR1 GTSNPN and CDR2 SVGIG (reference sequence). Trimming removed 0 bases from V and 3 bases from J, with 11 bases in between. CDR3 amino acids: CAWSVGEDYYGYTF. CDR3 bases: TGTGCCTGGAGTGTCGGCGAAGACTACTATGGCTACACCTTC. Looking up the rest from reference TRBV30 and TRBJ1-2 gives the full variable domain: SQTIHQWPATLVQPVGSPLSLECTVEGTSNPNLYWYRQAAGRGLQLLFYSVGIGQISSEVPQNLSASRPQDRQFILSSKKLLLSDSGFYLCAWSVGEDYYGYTFGSGTRLTVV.

The chain links TRBV5-1 to TRBJ2-3; 7 bases fit TRBD2. CDR1 is SGHRS and CDR2 is YFSETQ in the germline V gene. The CDR3 extends over 15 amino acids. V lost 0 bases, J lost 6 bases, and 7 bases stayed unmatched. As DNA, the CDR3 is TGCGCCAGCAGCTTGGCGTCAGGGAGGGCGGATACGCAGTATTTT. This gives the protein CASSLASGRADTQYF.

The chain couples TRBV5-1 to TRBJ2-1; 9 bases are a match to TRBD2. Germline V CDR1 and CDR2: SGHRS, YFSETQ. Trimming removed 0 bases from V and 5 bases from J; junction bases left unmatched: 9. The CDR3 totals 17 residues. The CDR3 loop reads CASSLVAGGRVDNEQFF. CDR3 sequence (DNA): TGCGCCAGCAGCTTGGTTGCTGGCGGGAGGGTGGACAATGAGCAGTTCTTC.

CDR3 bases: TGCAGCTCCCAGGGGAAGGGCTACGAGCAGTACTTC. Translation: CSSQGKGYEQYF. The V call is TRBV29-1, the J call TRBJ2-7; a weak D match, TRBD1 (6 bases). Germline CDR1 is SQVTM and CDR2 is ANQGSEA. The CDR3 runs 12 residues. Trimming removed 8 bases from V and 3 bases from J, with 14 bases in between.

To note about this clone: Germline and junction disagree at one end, which may indicate a read error. The chain combines TRBV7-7 with TRBJ2-3, with D possibly TRBD2 on 6 matching bases. The CDR3 contains 15 residues. Looked up from germline, CDR1 is SSHAT and CDR2 is FNYEAQ (reference sequence). The DNA of the CDR3 is TGTGCTAGCAGCTTAGCTGGGCAGGGAGGAGATACGCAGTATTTT. It specifies CASSLAGQGGDTQYF. The full variable domain, completed using reference TRBV7-7 and TRBJ2-3, is GAGVSQSPRYKVTKRGQDVTLRCDPISSHATLYWYQQALGQGPEFLTYFNYEAQPDKSGLPSDRFSAERPEGSISTLTIQRTEQRDSAMYRCASSLAGQGGDTQYFGPGTRLTVL.

The V call is TRBV18, the J call TRBJ1-4; TRBD1 matches at 7 bases. The CDR3 covers 14 residues. Germline CDR1 reads KGHSH; CDR2 reads LQKENI. V was pared by 3 bases and J by 8 bases, with 6 bases of the junction left unmatched. The CDR3 region is CASSPGTVLEKLFF. DNA of the CDR3: TGTGCCAGCTCACCGGGGACAGTTCTGGAAAAACTGTTTTTT.

This clone was observed once. J is TRBJ1-2 and V is TRBV27; tentative D call: TRBD1 (5 bases). CDR1 MNHEY and CDR2 SMNVEV come from the germline V gene (reference sequence). This CDR3 comprises 14 residues. Deletions cut 2 bases from V and 7 bases from J, with 14 bases between. The CDR3 bases are TGTGCCAGCAGTTTAGGTGCCGGGGGGATTGGCTACACCTTC. Translated, it gives CASSLGAGGIGYTF.

The chain recombines TRBV5-1 with TRBJ2-3; possible D gene TRBD2, 6 bases. The CDR3 contains 14 residues. Germline V gene data show CDR1 as SGHRS and CDR2 as YFSETQ. V was trimmed by 2 bases and J by 2 bases, leaving 9 bases between them. CDR3 coding DNA: TGCGCCAGCAGCTTCGGAGGGAACACAGATACGCAGTATTTT. Translating it yields CASSFGGNTDTQYF.

The chain recombines TRBV6-1 with TRBJ1-1, with D possibly being TRBD1 (5 bases). V was clipped by 4 bases and J by 1 base, with 10 bases between them. There are 14 residues in the CDR3. The V gene's germline CDR1 is MNHNS and CDR2 SASEGT. CDR3: CASSAGYGNTEAFF. The CDR3 DNA is TGTGCCAGCAGTGCAGGGTATGGGAACACTGAAGCTTTCTTT.

The V and J genes are TRBV6-1 and TRBJ1-4, with 7 bases identical to TRBD1. There are 15 residues in the CDR3. The germline CDR1 and CDR2 sequences are MNHNS and SASEGT. V shed 6 bases and J 4 bases; nucleotides not matched to a gene: 8. CDR3 nucleotides: TGTGCCAGCAGCACTGGGACAGCCGATAATGAAAAACTGTTTTTT. This encodes CASSTGTADNEKLFF.

V and J are TRBV7-3 and TRBJ2-3, with 8 bases identical to TRBD1. This CDR3 spans 15 amino acids. V shed 2 bases and J 4 bases; nucleotides not matched to a gene: 5. In germline, CDR1 is SGHTA, CDR2 FQGTGA. The CDR3: CASSLFGQGADTQYF. CDR3 in DNA: TGTGCCAGCAGCTTATTTGGACAGGGCGCAGATACGCAGTATTTT.

The genes are TRBV6-6 and TRBJ1-2; maybe TRBD1 (6 bases). V was pared by 6 bases and J by 2 bases, with 10 bases between. Germline CDR1 and CDR2: MNHNY and SVGAGI (reference sequence). The CDR3 has 13 amino acids. CDR3 nucleotides: TGTGCCAGCAGCCGGACAGACAACTATGGCTACACCTTC. This sequence encodes CASSRTDNYGYTF.

V usage is TRBV7-2 and J usage is TRBJ2-1; TRBD1 might be the D (5 bases). This CDR3 is built from 15 residues. V shed 3 bases and J shed 6 bases, with 15 bases lying between them. Looked up from germline, CDR1 is SGHTA and CDR2 is FQGNSA. CDR3 nucleotide sequence: TGTGCCAGCAGCTTCCGGACACTGGTTTCCAATGAGCAGTTCTTC. This codes for CASSFRTLVSNEQFF.

This chain connects TRBV7-9 to TRBJ2-1; D not resolved. The CDR3 extends over 11 amino acids. Germline values: CDR1 SEHNR, CDR2 FQNEAQ (reference sequence). V lost 4 bases to trimming and J lost 8 bases, with 6 bases between them. This chain's CDR3 is CASSSVYEQFF. Here the CDR3 DNA reads TGTGCCAGCAGCTCGGTATATGAGCAGTTCTTC.

The V gene is TRBV27, the J gene TRBJ1-6; no reliable D call. Germline V gene data show CDR1 as MNHEY and CDR2 as SMNVEV (reference sequence). V lost 7 bases and J 4 bases, leaving 8 bases between the germline ends. The CDR3 has 13 amino acids. For the CDR3, the DNA is TGTGCCAGCAAGGGAGGTTATAATTCACCCCTCCACTTT. It codes for CASKGGYNSPLHF.

Details on this clone: This sample includes further DNA sequences coding for the same CDR3. The chain recombines TRBV9 with TRBJ2-1; D uncertain. Trimming cost V 0 bases and J 0 bases, with 7 bases left between them. Germline V gene lookup returns CDR1 SGDLS and CDR2 YYNGEE. The CDR3 sequence is 15 residues long. CDR3 sequence reads: CASSVGGTSYNEQFF. The CDR3 coding sequence is TGTGCCAGCAGCGTAGGCGGCACCTCCTACAATGAGCAGTTCTTC.

The V gene is TRBV10-3, the J gene TRBJ2-1, with TRBD2 matching 14 bases. Germline V lookup: CDR1 ENHRY, CDR2 SYGVKD. Trimming at V came to 8 bases and at J to 4 bases, leaving 10 bases not matched to a gene. The CDR3 is 17 amino acids. The CDR3 sequence: CAIAQGLAGEGYNEQFF. CDR3 sequence (DNA): TGTGCCATCGCCCAGGGACTAGCGGGAGAAGGGTACAATGAGCAGTTCTTC.

The rearrangement uses TRBV28 and TRBJ2-7; 13 bases fit TRBD2. This CDR3 is 14 amino acids long. Trimming at V came to 5 bases and at J to 7 bases, leaving 5 bases not matched to a gene. Germline V gene sequence: CDR1 MDHEN, CDR2 SYDVKM. This chain's CDR3 is CASSPRTSGREQYF. CDR3 nucleotide sequence: TGTGCCAGCAGTCCGCGGACTAGCGGGAGAGAGCAGTACTTC.